These T cell receptor beta chains were read from a single sample in a study of blood T cell repertoires in COVID-19. Assay: immunoSEQ multiplex PCR; the TCRdb copy retains only in-frame clones and omits some. Of just under 85,000 clones in the sample, 83% were seen once. Sequencing was carried out using peripheral blood. All receptors come from a woman at least 80 years old with acute or convalescent COVID-19. Both conserved end residues are part of each CDR3. D genes are given only for firm matches. Not all rows give a size; the values are once, few, many and, for expanded clones, a class.

cdr3_nt: TGTGCCAGCGGGCGAGACAGGGGTGGGGATACGCAGTATTTT
cdr3_aa: CASGRDRGGDTQYF
j_call: TRBJ2-3
clone_size: -
d_call: TRBD1
v_call: TRBV27

cdr3_nt: TGTGCCAGCAGCGTAGGGGACAGGGCTAAATATTTT
cdr3_aa: CASSVGDRAKYF
j_call: TRBJ1-3
clone_size: many
d_call: TRBD1
v_call: TRBV9

cdr3_nt: TGCGCCAGCAGCCGAACCCCGGGACTAGCGGGAGACGAGCAGTACTTC
cdr3_aa: CASSRTPGLAGDEQYF
j_call: TRBJ2-7
clone_size: -
d_call: TRBD2
v_call: TRBV4-1

cdr3_nt: TGTGCCAGCAGCCCCTACACCGGGGAGCTGTTTTTT
cdr3_aa: CASSPYTGELFF
j_call: TRBJ2-2
clone_size: -
d_call: -
v_call: TRBV7-2

cdr3_nt: TGTGCCAGCAGCTTGCCCGGACAGGGCCAAGAGACCCAGTACTTC
cdr3_aa: CASSLPGQGQETQYF
j_call: TRBJ2-5
clone_size: -
d_call: TRBD1
v_call: TRBV5-6

cdr3_nt: TGTGCCAGCTCACCCCCTACTAGCGGGAGGAACGAGCAGTACTTC
cdr3_aa: CASSPPTSGRNEQYF
j_call: TRBJ2-7
clone_size: -
d_call: TRBD2
v_call: TRBV18

cdr3_nt: TGTGCCAGCACAGGGGGATTTAACGGCTACACCTTC
cdr3_aa: CASTGGFNGYTF
j_call: TRBJ1-2
clone_size: -
d_call: TRBD1
v_call: TRBV6-5

cdr3_nt: TGTGCCAGTAGTATCCGCGAGGGAGCCAAAAACATTCAGTACTTC
cdr3_aa: CASSIREGAKNIQYF
j_call: TRBJ2-4
clone_size: -
d_call: -
v_call: TRBV19

cdr3_nt: TGTGCCAGCAGTTACCCGGGGTATGGCTACACCTTC
cdr3_aa: CASSYPGYGYTF
j_call: TRBJ1-2
clone_size: -
d_call: -
v_call: TRBV6-6

cdr3_nt: TGTGCCAGCAGCTCGGGACAGGGGAATCAGCCCCAGCATTTT
cdr3_aa: CASSSGQGNQPQHF
j_call: TRBJ1-5
clone_size: -
d_call: TRBD1
v_call: TRBV6-5

cdr3_nt: TGCGCCAGCAGCCCGAGCGGTAGCTCCTACAATGAGCAGTTCTTC
cdr3_aa: CASSPSGSSYNEQFF
j_call: TRBJ2-1
clone_size: -
d_call: -
v_call: TRBV5-1

cdr3_nt: TGTGCCAGCAGCCAAGGAGGGGCGGGAGGCTTCTCCTACGAGCAGTACTTC
cdr3_aa: CASSQGGAGGFSYEQYF
j_call: TRBJ2-7
clone_size: -
d_call: TRBD2
v_call: TRBV3-1/TRBV3-2

cdr3_nt: TGTGCCACCAGCAGTGGACAGGGGTATGGCTACACCTTC
cdr3_aa: CATSSGQGYGYTF
j_call: TRBJ1-2
clone_size: -
d_call: TRBD1
v_call: TRBV15

cdr3_nt: TGCAGCGTTGTCCCAGCGGGAGGGCCCACAGATACGCAGTATTTT
cdr3_aa: CSVVPAGGPTDTQYF
j_call: TRBJ2-3
clone_size: once
d_call: TRBD2
v_call: TRBV29-1

cdr3_nt: TGTGCCAGCAGTTCTGGACAGGGCCAAAACTATGGCTACACCTTC
cdr3_aa: CASSSGQGQNYGYTF
j_call: TRBJ1-2
clone_size: -
d_call: TRBD1
v_call: TRBV28

cdr3_nt: TGTGCCAGCGGAGGAGCGGCACTCGGCACAGATACGCAGTATTTT
cdr3_aa: CASGGAALGTDTQYF
j_call: TRBJ2-3
clone_size: -
d_call: -
v_call: TRBV6-5

cdr3_nt: TGTGCCAGCAGCCAAGGGACAGGGGACAATCAGCCCCAGCATTTT
cdr3_aa: CASSQGTGDNQPQHF
j_call: TRBJ1-5
clone_size: -
d_call: TRBD1
v_call: TRBV3-1/TRBV3-2

cdr3_nt: TGTGCCAGCAGCCCCCGACAGAGGAACACCGGGGAGCTGTTTTTT
cdr3_aa: CASSPRQRNTGELFF
j_call: TRBJ2-2
clone_size: -
d_call: -
v_call: TRBV7-3

cdr3_nt: TGTGCCAGCAGCTTAGTGGGACTAGCGGCCGGCAGTGAGCAGTTCTTC
cdr3_aa: CASSLVGLAAGSEQFF
j_call: TRBJ2-1
clone_size: once
d_call: TRBD2
v_call: TRBV7-2

cdr3_nt: TGCGCCAGCAGCCGTTCTAGCGTAACCGGGGAGCTGTTTTTT
cdr3_aa: CASSRSSVTGELFF
j_call: TRBJ2-2
clone_size: -
d_call: -
v_call: TRBV4-3

cdr3_nt: TGTGCCAGTAGTATAGGGGTGGTTCCAGGGGCCAACACCGGGGAGCTGTTTTTT
cdr3_aa: CASSIGVVPGANTGELFF
j_call: TRBJ2-2
clone_size: once
d_call: -
v_call: TRBV19

cdr3_nt: TGTGCCAGCAGCCAAGATCTGGCTAGCGGGAGGTACAATGAGCAGTTCTTC
cdr3_aa: CASSQDLASGRYNEQFF
j_call: TRBJ2-1
clone_size: -
d_call: TRBD2
v_call: TRBV4-2

cdr3_nt: TGTGCCAGCGGAATACAGGGGGGTCCCGCCGGGGAGCTGTTTTTT
cdr3_aa: CASGIQGGPAGELFF
j_call: TRBJ2-2
clone_size: -
d_call: TRBD1
v_call: TRBV28

cdr3_nt: TGCGCCAGCAGCTTGGACAGGGCAAACACTGAAGCTTTCTTT
cdr3_aa: CASSLDRANTEAFF
j_call: TRBJ1-1
clone_size: few
d_call: -
v_call: TRBV5-1

cdr3_nt: TGCGCCAGCAGCCAAGATAACAGGGGCGGCTACACCTTC
cdr3_aa: CASSQDNRGGYTF
j_call: TRBJ1-2
clone_size: few
d_call: TRBD1
v_call: TRBV4-3

cdr3_nt: TGTGCCAGCAGCCAAGAAGGGACTCGAGGCTACACCTTC
cdr3_aa: CASSQEGTRGYTF
j_call: TRBJ1-2
clone_size: few
d_call: -
v_call: TRBV3-1/TRBV3-2

cdr3_nt: TGTGCCAGCAGGGTTCCAGCGGCCAATGAGCAGTTCTTC
cdr3_aa: CASRVPAANEQFF
j_call: TRBJ2-1
clone_size: few
d_call: -
v_call: TRBV28

cdr3_nt: TGTGCCAGCAGCTTACAGGGGCTAGGGGAGACCCAGTACTTC
cdr3_aa: CASSLQGLGETQYF
j_call: TRBJ2-5
clone_size: -
d_call: TRBD1
v_call: TRBV5-6

cdr3_nt: TGCGCCAGCAGCCAAGATTGGGGGGGCGCGCAGTACTTC
cdr3_aa: CASSQDWGGAQYF
j_call: TRBJ2-7
clone_size: few
d_call: -
v_call: TRBV4-3

cdr3_nt: TGTGCCAGCAGCTTAGGTGATAGCGGCCAAGAGACCCAGTACTTC
cdr3_aa: CASSLGDSGQETQYF
j_call: TRBJ2-5
clone_size: -
d_call: -
v_call: TRBV7-2

cdr3_nt: TGTGCCAGCAGTTACTCGGCGGGGGTAGGGGCCAACGTCCTGACTTTC
cdr3_aa: CASSYSAGVGANVLTF
j_call: TRBJ2-6
clone_size: -
d_call: TRBD2
v_call: TRBV6-5

cdr3_nt: TGTGCCAGCAGCGTAGGGACAGTTCAAGAGACCCAGTACTTC
cdr3_aa: CASSVGTVQETQYF
j_call: TRBJ2-5
clone_size: -
d_call: TRBD1
v_call: TRBV5-6

cdr3_nt: TGTGCCAGCAGCTCCATTTCTACAGGGTCAGATACGCAGTATTTT
cdr3_aa: CASSSISTGSDTQYF
j_call: TRBJ2-3
clone_size: -
d_call: -
v_call: TRBV7-2

cdr3_nt: TGTGCCAGCAGTTATACGGACAGCGGCGCTGAAGCTTTCTTT
cdr3_aa: CASSYTDSGAEAFF
j_call: TRBJ1-1
clone_size: -
d_call: -
v_call: TRBV2

cdr3_nt: TGTGCCAGTTCCCGGACAGGGGATGTTGGGGCCAACGTCCTGACTTTC
cdr3_aa: CASSRTGDVGANVLTF
j_call: TRBJ2-6
clone_size: -
d_call: TRBD1
v_call: TRBV19

cdr3_nt: TGTGCCAGTAGTATAGTTGGGACAGGTGCCACCGGGGAGCTGTTTTTT
cdr3_aa: CASSIVGTGATGELFF
j_call: TRBJ2-2
clone_size: -
d_call: TRBD1
v_call: TRBV19

cdr3_nt: TGTGCCAGTAGCGCACAGGTATATGGCTACACCTTC
cdr3_aa: CASSAQVYGYTF
j_call: TRBJ1-2
clone_size: -
d_call: -
v_call: TRBV19

cdr3_nt: TGTGCCAGCAGCTTAGCCCGGGGGAACTCTGGGGCCAACGTCCTGACTTTC
cdr3_aa: CASSLARGNSGANVLTF
j_call: TRBJ2-6
clone_size: -
d_call: -
v_call: TRBV7-8

cdr3_nt: TGTGCCAGCAGTCGTTTCTCGAGAGGGGGTATGAACACTGAAGCTTTCTTT
cdr3_aa: CASSRFSRGGMNTEAFF
j_call: TRBJ1-1
clone_size: -
d_call: -
v_call: TRBV27

cdr3_nt: TGTGCCAGTAGACTAGCGGGAAAAATCTACAATGAGCAGTTCTTC
cdr3_aa: CASRLAGKIYNEQFF
j_call: TRBJ2-1
clone_size: -
d_call: TRBD2
v_call: TRBV19

cdr3_nt: TGTGCCAGCAGCGTTGACGGCCAGGGTTACAATGAGCAGTTCTTC
cdr3_aa: CASSVDGQGYNEQFF
j_call: TRBJ2-1
clone_size: few
d_call: -
v_call: TRBV5-4

cdr3_nt: TGTGCCAGCTCACCCGGGACAGGGCACGAAAAACTGTTTTTT
cdr3_aa: CASSPGTGHEKLFF
j_call: TRBJ1-4
clone_size: -
d_call: TRBD1
v_call: TRBV18

cdr3_nt: TGTGCCTACTCGGGGGAAGAACAGCCCCAGCATTTT
cdr3_aa: CAYSGEEQPQHF
j_call: TRBJ1-5
clone_size: -
d_call: -
v_call: TRBV30

cdr3_nt: TGTGCCAGTAGTATCGGGGGGGCTAGCGGCTACGAGCAGTACTTC
cdr3_aa: CASSIGGASGYEQYF
j_call: TRBJ2-7
clone_size: -
d_call: TRBD2
v_call: TRBV19

cdr3_nt: TGTGCCAGCTCACCAGACTATAGCAATCAGCCCCAGCATTTT
cdr3_aa: CASSPDYSNQPQHF
j_call: TRBJ1-5
clone_size: few
d_call: -
v_call: TRBV18

cdr3_nt: TGTGCCAGCAGCGTAGAAGCGGGGGGGCCCTACGAGCAGTACTTC
cdr3_aa: CASSVEAGGPYEQYF
j_call: TRBJ2-7
clone_size: -
d_call: TRBD2
v_call: TRBV9

cdr3_nt: TGTGCCAGCAGCGAACACGGGACAGCGAACACTGAAGCTTTCTTT
cdr3_aa: CASSEHGTANTEAFF
j_call: TRBJ1-1
clone_size: -
d_call: TRBD1
v_call: TRBV2

cdr3_nt: TGTGCCACCAGTGAAAACAACAATGAGCAGTTCTTC
cdr3_aa: CATSENNNEQFF
j_call: TRBJ2-1
clone_size: once
d_call: -
v_call: TRBV24-1

cdr3_nt: TGTGCCAGCAGCTACACATCTGACACCACCCAACCCTACGAGCAGTACTTC
cdr3_aa: CASSYTSDTTQPYEQYF
j_call: TRBJ2-7
clone_size: -
d_call: -
v_call: TRBV11-2

cdr3_nt: TGTGCCAGCTCACCCAGAGATACGCAGTATTTT
cdr3_aa: CASSPRDTQYF
j_call: TRBJ2-3
clone_size: -
d_call: -
v_call: TRBV18

cdr3_nt: TGTGCCAGCAGCCTTGACAGATTGAACACTGAAGCTTTCTTT
cdr3_aa: CASSLDRLNTEAFF
j_call: TRBJ1-1
clone_size: -
d_call: -
v_call: TRBV5-4

cdr3_nt: TGTGCCAGCAGCTTGGGGCTAGGAATCCACAATGAGCAGTTCTTC
cdr3_aa: CASSLGLGIHNEQFF
j_call: TRBJ2-1
clone_size: once
d_call: -
v_call: TRBV7-3